Listed here are 14 T cell receptor beta chains from one sample, sequenced in a study of OX40 agonist ivuxolimab in advanced cancers. Sequencing used immunoSEQ multiplex PCR; TCRdb keeps in-frame clones, though not all of them. The sample holds approximately 65,000 clones, around nine tenths seen once. Here the sequenced sample was CD4+ or CD8+ T cells sorted from blood, taken in a trial of the OX40 agonist ivuxolimab. The receptors were gathered from an adult with an advanced solid tumor such as melanoma, head and neck, liver or kidney cancer.

The V and J genes are TRBV6-5 and TRBJ2-5; 7 nucleotides line up with TRBD1. The J call is in doubt because the DNA end fits TRBJ2-7 better. Germline V gene lookup returns CDR1 MNHEY and CDR2 SVGAGI. The length of the CDR3 is 15 residues. The CDR3, as DNA: TGTGCCAGCAGTTATGGCCCCGGGACAGCTTACGAGCAGTACTTC. It yields the protein CASSYGPGTAYEQYF.

This rearrangement joins TRBV6-1 to TRBJ1-5, with D uncertain. Deletions cut 6 bases from V and 3 bases from J, with 9 bases between. There are 13 residues in the CDR3. From germline, CDR1 is MNHNS and CDR2 SASEGT. The CDR3 bases are TGTGCCAGCAGGCAGACAAACAATCAGCCCCAGCATTTT. The encoded protein is CASRQTNNQPQHF.

V and J are TRBV7-8 and TRBJ2-3; D gene unclear. Deletions cut 5 bases from V and 4 bases from J, with 10 bases between. This CDR3 has 13 amino acids. Germline V CDR1 and CDR2: SGHVS, FQNEAQ. The DNA of the CDR3 is TGTGCCAGCAGCCCCCCCCGCGCAGATACGCAGTATTTT. Translating gives CASSPPRADTQYF.

This clone was recorded a few times. The rearrangement uses TRBV5-1 and TRBJ2-3; D remains unclear. Per germline, CDR1 SGHRS and CDR2 YFSETQ. V was trimmed by 0 bases and J by 0 bases, leaving 8 bases between them. The CDR3 is made up of 15 amino acids. For the CDR3, the DNA is TGCGCCAGCAGCTTGGGAGGAACTAGCACAGATACGCAGTATTTT. Translated: CASSLGGTSTDTQYF.

The chain combines TRBV4-2 with TRBJ1-6, with TRBD1 as a possible D gene (5 bases). Trimming left V 3 bases short and J 12 bases short, with 21 bases between. CDR1 and CDR2 (germline): LGHNA, YNFKEQ. The CDR3 spans 16 residues. The CDR3: CASSHSAGTDLEPLHF. The CDR3 coding sequence is TGTGCCAGCAGCCACTCGGCCGGGACGGACCTCGAACCCCTCCACTTT.

The rearrangement uses TRBV9 and TRBJ2-7; D is unresolved. The CDR3 runs 14 residues. CDR1 and CDR2 (germline): SGDLS, YYNGEE. Trimming took 4 bases from V and 1 from J, leaving 12 bases between them. CDR3 protein: CASSPKARSYEQYF. CDR3 nucleotide sequence: TGTGCCAGCAGCCCGAAAGCTAGGTCCTACGAGCAGTACTTC.

This CDR3 is CASSPYPGASFSGANVLTF. The DNA for the CDR3 is TGCGCCAGCAGCCCCTACCCGGGGGCTTCTTTCTCTGGGGCCAACGTCCTGACTTTC. The gene calls are TRBV4-3 and TRBJ2-6, with D perhaps being TRBD1 or TRBD2 (6 bases each). This CDR3 has 19 residues. From germline, CDR1 is LGHNA and CDR2 YSLEER. Deletions cut 4 bases from V and 0 bases from J, with 19 bases between.

The chain couples TRBV5-1 to TRBJ2-5; either TRBD1 or TRBD2 may fit D (6 bases each). V lost 2 bases and J 3 bases, leaving 11 bases between the germline ends. Germline V gene sequence: CDR1 SGHRS, CDR2 YFSETQ. The CDR3 runs to 14 residues. This CDR3 is CASSLEGEEETQYF. The CDR3 DNA reads TGCGCCAGCAGCTTAGAGGGGGAGGAAGAGACCCAGTACTTC.

The J gene is TRBJ2-3, the V gene TRBV5-6; D not certain. V dropped 0 bases and J dropped 0 bases, with 11 bases sitting between them. This CDR3 has 16 amino acids. CDR1 is SGHDT, CDR2 YYEEEE, per germline. The chain's CDR3 is CASSLEVGPSTDTQYF. The CDR3 DNA is TGTGCCAGCAGCTTGGAGGTAGGGCCGAGCACAGATACGCAGTATTTT.

The CDR3 region is CAISQQGGGDTEAFF. As DNA, the CDR3 is TGTGCCATCAGTCAACAGGGGGGAGGGGACACTGAAGCTTTCTTT. V usage is TRBV10-3 and J usage is TRBJ1-1, with TRBD1 identical over 8 bases. With V trimmed by 5 bases and J by 3 bases, 8 bases remained unmatched. The CDR3 is made up of 15 amino acids. CDR1 is ENHRY and CDR2 is SYGVKD in the germline V gene.

The chain links TRBV6-6 to TRBJ1-5, with D uncertain. The CDR3 is 14 amino acids. The germline V and J ends were trimmed by 6 bases and 3 bases, with 12 bases remaining between them. The germline CDR1 and CDR2 sequences are MNHNY and SVGAGI (reference sequence). The CDR3 DNA is TGTGCCAGCAGAGAGGACGGTCCCAATCAGCCCCAGCATTTT. It is translated as CASREDGPNQPQHF.

This clone occurred once. V usage is TRBV7-8 and J usage is TRBJ2-5; D call uncertain. V lost 3 bases to trimming and J lost 4 bases, with 21 bases between them. The CDR3 has 17 residues. Germline V gene lookup returns CDR1 SGHVS and CDR2 FQNEAQ. Here the CDR3 reads CASSFLSLTRPGETQYF. CDR3 nucleotide sequence: TGTGCCAGCAGCTTTTTATCCCTAACGCGACCGGGAGAGACCCAGTACTTC. The entire variable domain, with the rest obtained from reference TRBV7-8 and TRBJ2-5, is as follows: GAGVSQSPRYKVAKRGQDVALRCDPISGHVSLFWYQQALGQGPEFLTYFQNEAQLDKSGLPSDRFFAERPEGSVSTLKIQRTQQEDSAVYLCASSFLSLTRPGETQYFGPGTRLLVL.

The chain joins TRBV18 to TRBJ1-5; the match to TRBD1 covers 7 bases. The CDR3 runs 17 residues. Germline CDR1 reads KGHSH; CDR2 reads LQKENI. Germline trimming cut 4 bases from V and 5 bases from J; bases unmatched to any gene: 14. Here the CDR3 DNA reads TGTGCCAGCTCACTCGCTGTGACAGGGAGCGTGGATCAGCCCCAGCATTTT. Amino acid sequence: CASSLAVTGSVDQPQHF.

The chain is built from TRBV29-1 and TRBJ2-7, with 8 bases fitting TRBD2. This CDR3 region has 13 residues. Per the germline V gene, CDR1 is SQVTM and CDR2 is ANQGSEA. The V gene end was trimmed by 3 bases and the J gene end by 3 bases; junction bases not matched to a gene: 4. CDR3 DNA sequence: TGCAGCGTTGATCGGGGGGGAAACTACGAGCAGTACTTC. This translates into CSVDRGGNYEQYF.